Described below is a single T cell receptor (beta chain) sequence and its context. Antigen specificity is unknown. The record originates from a study of T cell responses to AZD1222 COVID-19 vaccine. Background on the study: Second-dose groups at about 4 or about 12 weeks were pooled. Study conclusions and caveats: Repertoires in all cases were sampled only once the peak T cell response had passed.

This table comes from immunoSEQ multiplex PCR, and its TCRdb copy is limited to in-frame clones, with some not included. Among about 130,000 clones listed, about 94% were seen once. This TCR came from an adult in good health. The sequencing here drew on peripheral blood, taken on day 0 of AZD1222 vaccination.

In DNA form, the CDR3 reads TGTGCCAGCAGCCCCGGGGGGCCGGGAGATACGCAGTATTTT. Protein sequence: CASSPGGPGDTQYF. The V gene is TRBV3-1 (or the pseudogene TRBV3-2), the J gene TRBJ2-3; D may be TRBD2 (7 bases). Germline CDR1 LGHDT, CDR2 YNNKEL (reference sequence). This CDR3 region has 14 residues. V was shortened by 4 bases and J by 5 bases, with 13 bases between the two germline ends.